This T cell receptor beta chain was documented in a study of cytomegalovirus exposure and HLA in healthy donors. General observations from the study: Later analysis identified a missense DCLRE1C variant that was linked to TCR beta V- and J-gene trimming.

The PCR made use of 60 Vbeta and 13 Jbeta primers. TCRdb's table, derived via immunoSEQ multiplex PCR, lists solely in-frame clones and lacks some. In the table there are 100,000 or so clones, about 75% of which are singletons. Germline V gene sequence: CDR1 LNHDA, CDR2 SQIVND (reference sequence). The V and J ends lost 9 bases and 11 bases respectively, with 16 bases between them. This CDR3 is built from 11 residues. For this clone: The antigen is unknown.

The sequencing input was PBMCs. The V gene is TRBV19, the J gene TRBJ1-1, with D unclear. The TCR sequence derives from a woman between 35 and 50 years old in good health and CMV-seronegative. This CDR3 is CASWVAYGAFF. For the CDR3, the DNA is TGTGCCAGCTGGGTGGCGTACGGGGCTTTCTTT.